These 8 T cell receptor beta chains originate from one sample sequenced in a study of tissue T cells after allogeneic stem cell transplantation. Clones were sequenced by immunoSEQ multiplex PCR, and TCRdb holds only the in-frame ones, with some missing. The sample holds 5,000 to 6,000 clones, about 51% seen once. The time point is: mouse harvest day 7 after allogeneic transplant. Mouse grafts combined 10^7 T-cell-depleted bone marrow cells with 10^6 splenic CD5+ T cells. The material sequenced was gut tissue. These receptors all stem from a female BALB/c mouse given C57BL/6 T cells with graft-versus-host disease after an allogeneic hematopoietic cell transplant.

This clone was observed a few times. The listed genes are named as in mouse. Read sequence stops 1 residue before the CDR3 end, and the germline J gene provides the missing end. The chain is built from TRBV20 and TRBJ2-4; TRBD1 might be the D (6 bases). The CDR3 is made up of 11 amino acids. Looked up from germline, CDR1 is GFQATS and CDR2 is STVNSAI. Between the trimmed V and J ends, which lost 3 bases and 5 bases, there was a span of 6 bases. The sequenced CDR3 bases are TGTGGTGCTAGCAGGGGAAACACCTTGTAC. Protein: CGASRGNTLY. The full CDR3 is CGASRGNTLYF.

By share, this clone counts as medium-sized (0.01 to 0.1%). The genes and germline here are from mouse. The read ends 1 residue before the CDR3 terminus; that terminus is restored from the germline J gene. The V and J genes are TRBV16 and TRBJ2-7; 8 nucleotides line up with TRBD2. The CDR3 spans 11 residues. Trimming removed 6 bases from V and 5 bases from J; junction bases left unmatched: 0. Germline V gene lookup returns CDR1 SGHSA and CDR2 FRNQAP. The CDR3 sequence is CASRTGDEQYF. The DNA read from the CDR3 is TGTGCAAGCAGGACTGGGGATGAACAGTAC.

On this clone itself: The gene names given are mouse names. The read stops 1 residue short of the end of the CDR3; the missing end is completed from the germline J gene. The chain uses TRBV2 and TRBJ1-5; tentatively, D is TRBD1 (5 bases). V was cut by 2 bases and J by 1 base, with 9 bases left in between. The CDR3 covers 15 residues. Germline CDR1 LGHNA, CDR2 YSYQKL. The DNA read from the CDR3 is TGTGCCAGCAGCCAACCTGGACACAACAACCAGGCTCCGCTT. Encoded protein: CASSQPGHNNQAPL. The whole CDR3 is CASSQPGHNNQAPLF.

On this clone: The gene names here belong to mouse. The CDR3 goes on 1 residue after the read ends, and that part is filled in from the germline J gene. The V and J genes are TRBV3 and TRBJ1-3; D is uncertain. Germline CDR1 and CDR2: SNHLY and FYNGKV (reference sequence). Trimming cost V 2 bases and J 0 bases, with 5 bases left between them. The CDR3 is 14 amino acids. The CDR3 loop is CASSLFNSGNTLYF. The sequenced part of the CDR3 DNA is TGTGCCAGCAGCTTATTCAATTCTGGAAATACGCTCTAT.

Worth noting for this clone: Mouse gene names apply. The CDR3 bases that were read are TGTGGTGTCGGGACAGTTTCCAACGAAAGATTATTT. It yields the protein CGVGTVSNERLF. The full CDR3 is CGVGTVSNERLFF. The rearrangement links TRBV20 to TRBJ1-4; TRBD1 agrees at 7 bases. From the germline J gene comes the end of the CDR3, since the read stops 1 residue before it. Germline loops: CDR1 GFQATS, CDR2 STVNSAI. V dropped 7 bases and J dropped 0; count of bases not matched to a gene: 2. This CDR3 is built from 13 residues.

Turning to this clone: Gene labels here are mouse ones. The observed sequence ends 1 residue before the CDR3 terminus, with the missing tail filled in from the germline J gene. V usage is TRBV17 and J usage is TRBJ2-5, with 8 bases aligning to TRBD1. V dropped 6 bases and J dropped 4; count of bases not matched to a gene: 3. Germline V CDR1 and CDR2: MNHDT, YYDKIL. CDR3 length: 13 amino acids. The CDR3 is CASSRDRKDTQYF. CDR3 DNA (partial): TGTGCTAGCAGCAGGGACAGGAAAGACACCCAGTAC.

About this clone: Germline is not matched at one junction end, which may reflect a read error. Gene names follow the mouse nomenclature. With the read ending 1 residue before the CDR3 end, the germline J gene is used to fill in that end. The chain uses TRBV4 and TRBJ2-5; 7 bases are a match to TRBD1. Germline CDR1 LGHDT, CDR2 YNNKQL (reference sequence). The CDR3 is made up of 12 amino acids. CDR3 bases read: TGTGCCTCCGGACAGGACCAAGACGCCCAGTAC. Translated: CASGQDQDAQY. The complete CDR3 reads CASGQDQDAQYF.

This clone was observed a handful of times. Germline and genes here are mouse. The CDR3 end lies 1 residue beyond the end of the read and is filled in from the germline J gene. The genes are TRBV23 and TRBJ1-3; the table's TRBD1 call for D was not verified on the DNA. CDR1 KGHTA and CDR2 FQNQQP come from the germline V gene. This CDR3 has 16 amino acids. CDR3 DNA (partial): TGCTCCAGCAGTCAATCAGGCAGGGGTTCTGGAAATACGCTCTAT. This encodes CSSSQSGRGSGNTLY. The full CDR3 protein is CSSSQSGRGSGNTLYF.